The 29 T cell receptor beta chains reported below all come from one sample, sequenced in a study of blood T cell repertoires in COVID-19. The table came from immunoSEQ multiplex PCR; TCRdb's copy has only in-frame clones and leaves some out. The table records about 120,000 clones, around 81% of them present only once. Material for sequencing was peripheral blood. The source of these receptors is a man in his sixties with acute or convalescent COVID-19.

The CDR3, as DNA: TGTGCCAGCAGCTCCTCAGCGGGAGGAAAGAACACCGGGGAGCTGTTTTTT. This translates into CASSSSAGGKNTGELFF. The genes are TRBV7-9 and TRBJ2-2; 9 nucleotides match TRBD2. V was pared by 4 bases and J by 1 base, with 7 bases of the junction left unmatched. The germline V gene encodes CDR1 SEHNR and CDR2 FQNEAQ (reference sequence). The CDR3 is 17 amino acids.

The V call is TRBV5-1, the J call TRBJ2-2, with TRBD1 as a possible D gene (5 bases). This CDR3 is 15 amino acids long. The V gene lost 4 bases and the J gene lost 0 bases, with 10 bases spanning the gap. Germline lookup yields CDR1 SGHRS and CDR2 YFSETQ. The CDR3 spells CASSTGQSNTGELFF. The CDR3 region has the DNA TGCGCCAGCAGCACAGGACAATCGAACACCGGGGAGCTGTTTTTT.

V usage is TRBV5-1 and J usage is TRBJ1-2; no clear D gene. This CDR3 spans 13 amino acids. Germline lookup yields CDR1 SGHRS and CDR2 YFSETQ. Trimming took off 0 bases at V and 4 bases at J, with 7 bases between the two ends. The CDR3: CASSLESPYGYTF. The CDR3 DNA reads TGCGCCAGCAGCTTGGAAAGCCCCTATGGCTACACCTTC. Full variable domain (missing parts from reference TRBV5-1 and TRBJ1-2): KAGVTQTPRYLIKTRGQQVTLSCSPISGHRSVSWYQQTPGQGLQFLFEYFSETQRNKGNFPGRFSGRQFSNSRSEMNVSTLELGDSALYLCASSLESPYGYTFGSGTRLTVV.

The V and J genes are TRBV5-1 and TRBJ1-2; D remains ambiguous. The V gene's germline CDR1 is SGHRS and CDR2 YFSETQ. CDR3 length equals 12 residues. Between the trimmed V and J ends, which lost 5 bases and 8 bases, there was a span of 13 bases. CDR3 sequence: CASSVGQYGYTF. CDR3 nucleotides: TGCGCCAGCAGTGTGGGCCAATACGGCTACACCTTC.

The chain employs TRBV2 and TRBJ2-7, with D possibly TRBD2 on 5 matching bases. The V and J ends lost 6 bases and 0 bases respectively, with 12 bases between them. This CDR3 region has 14 residues. Germline V CDR1 and CDR2: SNHLY, FYNNEI. CDR3 in DNA: TGTGCCAGCAGCCGGGGTAGGACCTCCTACGAGCAGTACTTC. Its translation: CASSRGRTSYEQYF.

V gene TRBV27 combines with J gene TRBJ2-7; TRBD2 matches 9 bases. V dropped 5 bases and J dropped 5; count of bases not matched to a gene: 10. The CDR3 is 15 amino acids. Per the germline V gene, CDR1 is MNHEY and CDR2 is SMNVEV (reference sequence). CDR3 in amino acids: CASSTLAGVFNEQYF. The CDR3 DNA is TGTGCCAGCAGTACCTTAGCGGGAGTGTTTAACGAGCAGTACTTC.

The rearrangement joins TRBV14 to TRBJ2-1, with D perhaps matching TRBD1 (6 bases). Per germline, CDR1 SGHDN and CDR2 FVKESK. The CDR3 spans 14 residues. The V end was cut by 6 bases, the J end by 2 bases, with 11 bases between. CDR3 DNA: TGTGCCAGCAGTAGGGGGATCACCTACAATGAGCAGTTCTTC. Its protein is CASSRGITYNEQFF.

J is TRBJ1-2 and V is TRBV21-1; the table names TRBD1, a call not compared with the DNA. TRBV21-1 is a pseudogene. The CDR3 covers 13 residues. The CDR3 loop reads CASSVTGGYGYTF. The DNA for the CDR3 is TGTGCCAGCAGCGTAACAGGGGGCTATGGCTACACCTTC.

The rearrangement joins TRBV6-1 to TRBJ2-5, with 9 bases that match TRBD2. This CDR3 is built from 13 residues. The junction had 9 bases not matched to a gene; V was cut back by 3 bases and J by 13 bases. Germline V CDR1 and CDR2: MNHNS, SASEGT. The CDR3 sequence is CASSENTGTSPYF. The DNA for the CDR3 is TGTGCCAGCAGTGAGAACACCGGGACTAGCCCGTACTTC.

The table lists this clone with a count of one. The gene calls are TRBV29-1 and TRBJ2-1; TRBD2 matches at 8 bases. The CDR3 spans 15 residues. Looked up from germline, CDR1 is SQVTM and CDR2 is ANQGSEA. With 6 bases clipped from V and 2 bases from J, the junction kept 9 bases outside the gene matches. CDR3 DNA sequence: TGCAGCGTATTTAGCGGGACTAAAGCCTACAATGAGCAGTTCTTC. This encodes CSVFSGTKAYNEQFF.

This clone has a count of ten or more. The chain recombines TRBV27 with TRBJ2-3; 9 bases agree with TRBD1. In germline, CDR1 is MNHEY, CDR2 SMNVEV (reference sequence). The J segment lost 2 bases and the V segment lost 4 bases, leaving 1 base of the junction unmatched. This CDR3 spans 14 amino acids. The CDR3 DNA sequence: TGTGCCAGCAGTTACAGGGGGCCCACAGATACGCAGTATTTT. This sequence encodes CASSYRGPTDTQYF.

This chain connects TRBV21-1 to TRBJ2-2; the table's D call, TRBD1, has no DNA check behind it. TRBV21-1 is a listed pseudogene. This CDR3 is built from 14 residues. The CDR3 DNA reads TGTGCCAGCAGCATGACAGGAGCCACCGGGGAGCTGTTTTTT. Translation: CASSMTGATGELFF.

The chain recombines TRBV7-9 with TRBJ2-3, with D maybe TRBD2 (6 bases). The CDR3 is 16 amino acids. Trimming pared 4 bases from V and 3 bases from J, leaving 17 bases between. CDR1 and CDR2 (germline): SEHNR, FQNEAQ (reference sequence). Here the CDR3 reads CASSSPSATGTDTQYF. In nucleotides, the CDR3 is TGTGCCAGCAGCTCACCTAGCGCCACCGGTACAGATACGCAGTATTTT.

The V gene is TRBV19, the J gene TRBJ2-1; D unresolved. Per germline, CDR1 LNHDA and CDR2 SQIVND (reference sequence). V gave up 4 bases and J gave up 9 bases, with 16 bases separating them. The CDR3 loop spans 14 amino acids. CDR3 coding DNA: TGTGCCAGTAGTACTGCGGTTATGGGTTCTGAGCAGTTCTTC. Residues: CASSTAVMGSEQFF.

The chain combines TRBV5-1 with TRBJ2-1; 15 bases match TRBD2. This CDR3 has 15 amino acids. Germline V gene lookup returns CDR1 SGHRS and CDR2 YFSETQ. V lost 4 bases, J lost 7 bases, and 3 bases stayed unmatched. CDR3 amino acids: CASSLGTSGRNEQFF. CDR3 in DNA: TGCGCCAGCAGCCTCGGGACTAGCGGGAGGAATGAGCAGTTCTTC. Using reference TRBV5-1 and TRBJ2-1 for the parts outside the CDR3, the full variable domain is KAGVTQTPRYLIKTRGQQVTLSCSPISGHRSVSWYQQTPGQGLQFLFEYFSETQRNKGNFPGRFSGRQFSNSRSEMNVSTLELGDSALYLCASSLGTSGRNEQFFGPGTRLTVL.

The chain combines TRBV28 with TRBJ2-2; 11 bases match TRBD1. Trimming at V came to 6 bases and at J to 3 bases, leaving 9 bases not matched to a gene. Germline values: CDR1 MDHEN, CDR2 SYDVKM. The CDR3 has 17 residues. CDR3 sequence (DNA): TGTGCCAGCAGCACGTGGATGGGACAGGGGGACACCGGGGAGCTGTTTTTT. Translation gives CASSTWMGQGDTGELFF. The full variable domain, in which reference TRBV28 and TRBJ2-2 provide the parts outside the CDR3, is DVKVTQSSRYLVKRTGEKVFLECVQDMDHENMFWYRQDPGLGLRLIYFSYDVKMKEKGDIPEGYSVSREKKERFSLILESASTNQTSMYLCASSTWMGQGDTGELFFGEGSRLTVL.

The chain has TRBV24-1 and TRBJ1-2, with a weak D call TRBD1 (5 bases). Germline CDR1 reads KGHDR; CDR2 reads SFDVKD. The CDR3 has 13 residues. V was cut by 3 bases and J by 3 bases, with 7 bases left in between. The CDR3, as DNA: TGTGCCACCAGTGATGGGGCAGACTATGGCTACACCTTC. It is translated as CATSDGADYGYTF.

This chain links TRBV28 with TRBJ2-5; possible D gene TRBD2, 5 bases. Germline CDR1 and CDR2: MDHEN and SYDVKM. The V end lost 5 bases, the J end lost 4 bases, and 14 bases lay between the germline ends. This CDR3 spans 14 amino acids. CDR3 nucleotides: TGTGCCAGCAGTCCCCGGGGATTTGGAGAGACCCAGTACTTC. This translates into CASSPRGFGETQYF.

This chain connects TRBV2 to TRBJ2-1; possible D gene TRBD2, 7 bases. Germline V gene data show CDR1 as SNHLY and CDR2 as FYNNEI. The CDR3 loop spans 14 amino acids. Trimming pared 1 base from V and 8 bases from J, leaving 12 bases between. CDR3 sequence: CASSEGGRGYEQFF. Here the CDR3 DNA reads TGTGCCAGCAGTGAAGGGGGGAGGGGGTATGAGCAGTTCTTC.

This clone was found a few times. This sequence joins TRBV7-9 and TRBJ2-7; TRBD2 matches 7 bases. CDR3 length: 16 amino acids. J was trimmed by 2 bases and V by 5 bases; bases with no gene match: 12. The V gene's germline CDR1 is SEHNR and CDR2 FQNEAQ (reference sequence). CDR3 DNA sequence: TGTGCCAGCAGCCCTTTCGGCGGGGGAAGGGCCTACGAGCAGTACTTC. Amino acids: CASSPFGGGRAYEQYF.

Only one count was recorded for this clone. The J gene is TRBJ1-4, the V gene TRBV7-3; D is perhaps TRBD1 (6 bases). V was pared by 3 bases and J by 5 bases, with 22 bases between. The CDR3 sequence is 18 residues long. Germline V CDR1 and CDR2: SGHTA, FQGTGA. The CDR3, as DNA: TGTGCCAGCAGCTTCCCCCTCATCCCGCGGGGGCTGAATGAAAAACTGTTTTTT. Protein: CASSFPLIPRGLNEKLFF.

The chain uses TRBV18 and TRBJ1-4; no firm D call. CDR1 KGHSH and CDR2 LQKENI come from the germline V gene. V lost 4 bases and J 2 bases, leaving 17 bases between the germline ends. The CDR3 extends over 17 amino acids. The chain's CDR3 is CASSRVVVTDTNEKLFF. CDR3 bases: TGTGCCAGCTCACGGGTAGTAGTCACAGATACTAATGAAAAACTGTTTTTT. Full variable domain (missing parts from reference TRBV18 and TRBJ1-4): NAGVMQNPRHLVRRRGQEARLRCSPMKGHSHVYWYRQLPEEGLKFMVYLQKENIIDESGMPKERFSAEFPKEGPSILRIQQVVRGDSAAYFCASSRVVVTDTNEKLFFGSGTQLSVL.

V is TRBV6-5 and J is TRBJ2-5, with 12 bases matching TRBD2. The CDR3 consists of 14 residues. Germline-derived CDR1 and CDR2 are MNHEY and SVGAGI. The V and J ends lost 6 bases and 2 bases, in that order; junction bases with no gene match: 1. The CDR3 reads CASSGLAGQETQYF. CDR3 DNA: TGTGCCAGCAGCGGACTAGCGGGACAAGAGACCCAGTACTTC.

V and J are TRBV2 and TRBJ1-2; no definite D call. Germline CDR1 reads SNHLY; CDR2 reads FYNNEI. V was cut by 7 bases and J by 8 bases, with 17 bases left in between. This CDR3 contains 13 residues. The CDR3 loop reads CASTTLHGSGYTF. The CDR3 bases are TGTGCCAGCACTACCTTACATGGTAGCGGCTACACCTTC.

V is TRBV14 and J is TRBJ2-5, with 12 bases lining up with TRBD2. Germline trimming cut 4 bases from V and 2 bases from J; bases unmatched to any gene: 5. The CDR3 spans 16 residues. Germline CDR1 and CDR2: SGHDN and FVKESK. The CDR3 spells CASSRGTSGSQETQYF. Here the CDR3 DNA reads TGTGCCAGCAGCCGAGGGACTAGCGGGTCACAAGAGACCCAGTACTTC.

The CDR3: CATAPGLGGYGYTF. The CDR3 bases are TGTGCCACCGCACCCGGACTCGGAGGCTATGGCTACACCTTC. The J gene is TRBJ1-2, the V gene TRBV24-1; D gene uncertain. Germline loops: CDR1 KGHDR, CDR2 SFDVKD. There are 14 residues in the CDR3. Trimming cost V 9 bases and J 4 bases, with 17 bases left between them.

The chain links TRBV10-3 to TRBJ2-7; 8 bases fit TRBD1. V trimming: 7 bases; J trimming: 5 bases; junction bases outside the gene matches: 7. Germline assignment: CDR1 ENHRY and CDR2 SYGVKD. The CDR3 is 13 amino acids. CDR3 coding DNA: TGTGCCATCACCCCGACAGGGGACGACGAGCAGTACTTC. Its translation: CAITPTGDDEQYF.

This chain connects TRBV7-9 to TRBJ1-4; D is ambiguous. The CDR3 extends over 13 amino acids. The germline V gene has CDR1 SEHNR and CDR2 FQNEAQ (reference sequence). Trimming removed 1 base at V and 12 bases at J, with 12 bases between. CDR3 residues: CASSLGSAVQLFF. In DNA, the CDR3 is TGTGCCAGCAGCTTAGGAAGTGCAGTTCAACTGTTTTTT.

This clone was counted once. The chain links TRBV5-4 to TRBJ2-1, with 13 bases identical to TRBD2. The CDR3 contains 14 residues. Germline CDR1 reads SGHNT; CDR2 reads YYREEE (reference sequence). With V trimmed by 5 bases and J by 6 bases, 2 bases remained unmatched. Here the CDR3 reads CASRLAGGPNEQFF. The CDR3 nucleotides read TGTGCCAGCAGACTAGCGGGAGGGCCCAATGAGCAGTTCTTC.